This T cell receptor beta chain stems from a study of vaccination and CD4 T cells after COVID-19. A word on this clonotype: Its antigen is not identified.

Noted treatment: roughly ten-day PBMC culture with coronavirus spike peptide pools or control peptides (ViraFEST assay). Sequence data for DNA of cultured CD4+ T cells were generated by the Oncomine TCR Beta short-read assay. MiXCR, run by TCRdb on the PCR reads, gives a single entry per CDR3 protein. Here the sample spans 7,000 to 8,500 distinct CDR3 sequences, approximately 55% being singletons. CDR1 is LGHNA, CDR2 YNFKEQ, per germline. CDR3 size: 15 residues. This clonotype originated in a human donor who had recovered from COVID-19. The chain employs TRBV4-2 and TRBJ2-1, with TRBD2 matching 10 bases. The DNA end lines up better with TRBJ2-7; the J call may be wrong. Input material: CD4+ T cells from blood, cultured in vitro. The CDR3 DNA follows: TGTGCCAGCAGCCAGGAGCGGGGGGGCTCCTACGAGCAGTACTTC. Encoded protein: CASSQERGGSYEQYF.